The T cell receptor (beta chain) under discussion was sequenced for a study of blood T cells in healthy people across ages. Study-level findings and limits: Investigators treated diversity estimates from one million T cells as underestimates.

Note on this clonotype: Its antigen is as yet unknown.

Sample-barcoded 5' priming and a J-beta primer mix drove a second PCR of 7 to 11 cycles. Each CDR3 protein gets one entry after TCRdb re-called the 5' RACE reads with MiXCR. Among about 1.5 million distinct CDR3 sequences, around 40% were seen once, and the ten largest hold about 4.1%. CDR1 is MGHRA, CDR2 YSYEKL, per germline. V gave up 1 base and J gave up 1 base, with 13 bases separating them. The CDR3 covers 16 residues. The origin of this receptor is a woman aged 18-29 years in good health. J is TRBJ1-1 and V is TRBV4-1; D may be TRBD1 (5 bases). Input material: blood. CDR3 nucleotide sequence: TGCGCCAGCAGCCAAGTGGCGGCGGGGACGAACACTGAAGCTTTCTTT. It translates to CASSQVAAGTNTEAFF.